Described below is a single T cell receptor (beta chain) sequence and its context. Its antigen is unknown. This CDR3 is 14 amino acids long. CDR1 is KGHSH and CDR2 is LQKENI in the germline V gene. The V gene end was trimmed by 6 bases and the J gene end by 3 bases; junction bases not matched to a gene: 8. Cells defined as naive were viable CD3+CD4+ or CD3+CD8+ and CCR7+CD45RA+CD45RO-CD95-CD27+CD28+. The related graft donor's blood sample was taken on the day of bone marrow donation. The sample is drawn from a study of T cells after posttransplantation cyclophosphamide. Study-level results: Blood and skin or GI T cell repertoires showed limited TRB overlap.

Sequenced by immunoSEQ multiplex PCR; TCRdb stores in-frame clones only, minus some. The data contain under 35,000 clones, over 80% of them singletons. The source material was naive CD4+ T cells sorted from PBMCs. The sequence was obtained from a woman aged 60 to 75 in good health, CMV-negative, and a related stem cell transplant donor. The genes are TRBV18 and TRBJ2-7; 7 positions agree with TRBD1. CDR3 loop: CASSAQGVNYEQYF. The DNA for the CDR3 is TGTGCCAGCTCCGCCCAGGGGGTCAACTACGAGCAGTACTTC.